This T cell receptor beta chain was identified in a study of shared clonotypes between healthy human individuals. Study results and caveats: The diversity represented, both genetic and in exposure history, was limited by few donors. Rarefaction analysis demonstrated incomplete sorted-subset sequencing notwithstanding large depth. Non-shared clonotypes had lower generation probabilities than clonotypes shared by all four sorted-subset donors.

Clones were read by immunoSEQ multiplex PCR, and TCRdb kept only the in-frame ones, dropping some. Of around 700,000 clones listed, approximately 73% are singletons. As for this clone: Its antigen is not known.

Trimming pared 6 bases from V and 7 bases from J, leaving 13 bases between. This CDR3 is 13 amino acids long. CDR1 MNHEY and CDR2 SVGAGI come from the germline V gene. The origin of this receptor is a woman under 40 in good health. J is TRBJ2-1 and V is TRBV6-5; either TRBD1 or TRBD2 may supply D (5 bases each). The sample taken for sequencing was memory CD4+ T cells sorted from blood. The subset denotes: CD45RA-negative fraction. The CDR3 nucleotides read TGTGCCAGCAGGGGGACCGTTGGGAATGAGCAGTTCTTC. Residues: CASRGTVGNEQFF.